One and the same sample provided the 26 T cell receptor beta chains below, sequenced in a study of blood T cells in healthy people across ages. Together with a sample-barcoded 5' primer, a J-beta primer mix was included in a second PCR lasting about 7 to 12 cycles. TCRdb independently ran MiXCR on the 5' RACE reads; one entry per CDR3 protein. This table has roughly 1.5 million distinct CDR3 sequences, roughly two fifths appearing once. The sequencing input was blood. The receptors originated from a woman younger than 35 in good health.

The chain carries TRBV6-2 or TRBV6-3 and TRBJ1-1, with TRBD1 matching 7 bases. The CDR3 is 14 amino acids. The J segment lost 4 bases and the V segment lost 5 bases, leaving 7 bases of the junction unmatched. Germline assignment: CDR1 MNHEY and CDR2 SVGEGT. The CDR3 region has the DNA TGTGCCAGCAGTACGACAGGGTTGGGCACTGAAGCTTTCTTT. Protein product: CASSTTGLGTEAFF.

In DNA, the CDR3 is TGCGCCAGCGTACTAGGGCCCTCTGGGGCCAACGTCCTGACTTTC. This gives the protein CASVLGPSGANVLTF. This sequence joins TRBV5-1 and TRBJ2-6, with a weak D call TRBD2 (5 bases). The CDR3 spans 15 residues. Looked up from germline, CDR1 is SGHRS and CDR2 is YFSETQ. Between the trimmed V and J ends, which lost 7 bases and 0 bases, there was a span of 11 bases.

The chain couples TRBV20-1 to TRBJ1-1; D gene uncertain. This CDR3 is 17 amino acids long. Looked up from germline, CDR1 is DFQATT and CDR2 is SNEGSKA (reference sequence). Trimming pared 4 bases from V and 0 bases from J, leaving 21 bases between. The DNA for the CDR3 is TGCAGTGCTATTTCCCCCCTCGGTGGACCTGTGAACACTGAAGCTTTCTTT. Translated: CSAISPLGGPVNTEAFF.

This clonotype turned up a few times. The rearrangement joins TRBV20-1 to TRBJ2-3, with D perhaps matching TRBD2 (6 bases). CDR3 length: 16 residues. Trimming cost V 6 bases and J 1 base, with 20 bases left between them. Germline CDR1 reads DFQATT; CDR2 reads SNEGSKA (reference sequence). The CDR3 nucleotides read TGCAGTGCCCAGAGGTCGGTAGCGGTCGGCACAGATACGCAGTATTTT. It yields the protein CSAQRSVAVGTDTQYF.

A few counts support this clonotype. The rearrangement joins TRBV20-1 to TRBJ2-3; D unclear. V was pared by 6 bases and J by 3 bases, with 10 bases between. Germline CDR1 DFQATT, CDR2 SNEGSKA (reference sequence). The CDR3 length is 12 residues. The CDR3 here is CSAPTVTDTQYF. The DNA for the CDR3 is TGCAGTGCCCCGACGGTGACAGATACGCAGTATTTT.

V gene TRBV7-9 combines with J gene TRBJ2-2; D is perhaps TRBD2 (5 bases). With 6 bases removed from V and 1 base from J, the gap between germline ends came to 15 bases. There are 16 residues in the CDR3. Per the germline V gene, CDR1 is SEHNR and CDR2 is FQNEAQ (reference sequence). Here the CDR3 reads CASRPSLARNTGELFF. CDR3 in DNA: TGTGCCAGCAGACCTAGCCTCGCGAGGAACACCGGGGAGCTGTTTTTT.

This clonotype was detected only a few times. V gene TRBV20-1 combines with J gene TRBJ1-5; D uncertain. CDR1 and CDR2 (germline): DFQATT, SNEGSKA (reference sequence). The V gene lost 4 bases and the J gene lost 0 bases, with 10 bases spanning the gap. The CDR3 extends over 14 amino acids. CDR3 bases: TGCAGTGCTACCGGCACGGTTAGCAATCAGCCCCAGCATTTT. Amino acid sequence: CSATGTVSNQPQHF.

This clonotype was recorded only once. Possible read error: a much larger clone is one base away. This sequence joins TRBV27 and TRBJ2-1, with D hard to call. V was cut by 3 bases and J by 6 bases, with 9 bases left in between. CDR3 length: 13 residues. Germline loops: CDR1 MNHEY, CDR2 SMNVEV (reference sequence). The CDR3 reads CASSFGPCNEQFF. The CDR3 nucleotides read TGTGCCAGCAGTTTCGGACCCTGCAATGAGCAGTTCTTC.

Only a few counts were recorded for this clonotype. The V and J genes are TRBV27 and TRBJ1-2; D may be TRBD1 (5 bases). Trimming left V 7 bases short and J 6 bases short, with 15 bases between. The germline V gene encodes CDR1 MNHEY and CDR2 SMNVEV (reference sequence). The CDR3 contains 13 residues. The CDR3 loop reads CASKVLGADGYTF. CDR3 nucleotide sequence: TGTGCCAGCAAGGTTTTAGGGGCGGATGGCTACACCTTC.

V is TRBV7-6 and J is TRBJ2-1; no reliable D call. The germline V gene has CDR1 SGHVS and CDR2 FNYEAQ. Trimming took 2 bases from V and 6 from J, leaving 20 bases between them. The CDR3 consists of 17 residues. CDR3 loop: CASSLRLAGPPANEQFF. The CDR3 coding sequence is TGTGCCAGCAGCTTAAGGTTGGCAGGACCACCTGCCAATGAGCAGTTCTTC.

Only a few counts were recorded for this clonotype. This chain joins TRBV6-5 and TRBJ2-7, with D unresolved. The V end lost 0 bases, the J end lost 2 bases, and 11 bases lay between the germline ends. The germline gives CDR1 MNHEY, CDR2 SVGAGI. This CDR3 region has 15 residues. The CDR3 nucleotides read TGTGCCAGCAGTTACTCGAACTCTGGGGCCTACGAGCAGTACTTC. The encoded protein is CASSYSNSGAYEQYF.

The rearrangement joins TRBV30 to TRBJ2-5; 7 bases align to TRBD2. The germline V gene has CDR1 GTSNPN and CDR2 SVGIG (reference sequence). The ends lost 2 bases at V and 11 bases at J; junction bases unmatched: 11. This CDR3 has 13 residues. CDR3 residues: CAWSHGLGWEQYF. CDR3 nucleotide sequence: TGTGCCTGGAGTCACGGACTAGGATGGGAGCAGTACTTC.

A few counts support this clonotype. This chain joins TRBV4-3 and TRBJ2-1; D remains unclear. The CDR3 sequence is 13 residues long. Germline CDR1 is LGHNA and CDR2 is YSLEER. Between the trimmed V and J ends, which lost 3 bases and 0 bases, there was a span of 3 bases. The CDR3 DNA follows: TGCGCCAGCAGCCAGTACTCCTACAATGAGCAGTTCTTC. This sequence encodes CASSQYSYNEQFF.

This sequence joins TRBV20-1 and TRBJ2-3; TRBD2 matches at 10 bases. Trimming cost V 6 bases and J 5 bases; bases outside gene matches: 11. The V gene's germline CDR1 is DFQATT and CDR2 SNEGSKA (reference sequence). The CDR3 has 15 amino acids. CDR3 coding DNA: TGCAGTGCGGCCCCTCTAGCGGGGGTGGGAGATACGCAGTATTTT. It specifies CSAAPLAGVGDTQYF.

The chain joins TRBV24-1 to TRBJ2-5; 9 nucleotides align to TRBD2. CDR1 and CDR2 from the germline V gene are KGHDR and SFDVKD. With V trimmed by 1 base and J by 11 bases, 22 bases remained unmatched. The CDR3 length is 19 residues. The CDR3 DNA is TGTGCCACCAGTGATTTTCGACAGCTCGGGCGGGAGGGCCAGGGTGAGCAGTACTTC. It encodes CATSDFRQLGREGQGEQYF.

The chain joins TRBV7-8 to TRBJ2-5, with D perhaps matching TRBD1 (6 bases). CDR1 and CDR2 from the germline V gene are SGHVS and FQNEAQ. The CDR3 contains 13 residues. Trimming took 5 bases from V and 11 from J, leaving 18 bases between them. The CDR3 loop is CASSTGPVDEQYF. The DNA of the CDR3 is TGTGCCAGCAGCACAGGGCCAGTCGATGAGCAGTACTTC. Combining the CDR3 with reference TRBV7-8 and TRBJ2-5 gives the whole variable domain GAGVSQSPRYKVAKRGQDVALRCDPISGHVSLFWYQQALGQGPEFLTYFQNEAQLDKSGLPSDRFFAERPEGSVSTLKIQRTQQEDSAVYLCASSTGPVDEQYFGPGTRLLVL.

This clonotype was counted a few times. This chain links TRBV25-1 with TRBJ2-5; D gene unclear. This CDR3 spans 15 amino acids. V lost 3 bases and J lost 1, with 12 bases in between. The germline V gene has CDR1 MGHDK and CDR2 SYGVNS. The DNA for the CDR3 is TGTGCCAGCAGTGACGAGTCAGCCAGCCAAGAGACCCAGTACTTC. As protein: CASSDESASQETQYF.

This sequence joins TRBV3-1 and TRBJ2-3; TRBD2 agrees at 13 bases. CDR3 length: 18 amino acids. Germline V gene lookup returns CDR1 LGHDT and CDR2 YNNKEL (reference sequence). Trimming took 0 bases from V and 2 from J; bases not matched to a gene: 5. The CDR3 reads CASSQDTGLAGTTDTQYF. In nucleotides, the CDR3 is TGTGCCAGCAGCCAAGATACGGGACTAGCGGGGACCACAGATACGCAGTATTTT.

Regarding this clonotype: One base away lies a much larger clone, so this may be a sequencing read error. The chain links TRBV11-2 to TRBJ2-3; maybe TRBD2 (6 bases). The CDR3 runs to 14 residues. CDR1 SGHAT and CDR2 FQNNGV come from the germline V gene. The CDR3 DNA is TGTGCCAACAGCTTACCTAGCGGCACAGATACGCAGTATTTT. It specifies CANSLPSGTDTQYF.

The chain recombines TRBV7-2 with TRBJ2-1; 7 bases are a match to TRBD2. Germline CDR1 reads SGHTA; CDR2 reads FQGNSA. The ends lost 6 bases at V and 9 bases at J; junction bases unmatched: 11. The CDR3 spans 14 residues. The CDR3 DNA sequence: TGTGCCAGCAGTATAGGTTTAGGCGGGAGTGAGCAGTTCTTC. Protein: CASSIGLGGSEQFF.

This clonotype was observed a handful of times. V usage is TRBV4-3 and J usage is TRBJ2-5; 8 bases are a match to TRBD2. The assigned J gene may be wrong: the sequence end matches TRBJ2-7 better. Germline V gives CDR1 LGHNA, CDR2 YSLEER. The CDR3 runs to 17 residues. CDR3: CASSQAIRLARSREQYF. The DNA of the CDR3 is TGCGCCAGCAGCCAGGCCATCCGACTAGCGAGATCCCGCGAGCAGTACTTC.

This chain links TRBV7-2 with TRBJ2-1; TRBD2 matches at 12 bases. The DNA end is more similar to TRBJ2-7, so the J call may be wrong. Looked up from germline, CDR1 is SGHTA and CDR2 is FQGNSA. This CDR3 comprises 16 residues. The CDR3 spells CASSVILAGGYNEQYF. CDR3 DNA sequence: TGTGCCAGCAGCGTAATCCTAGCGGGAGGGTACAATGAGCAGTACTTC.

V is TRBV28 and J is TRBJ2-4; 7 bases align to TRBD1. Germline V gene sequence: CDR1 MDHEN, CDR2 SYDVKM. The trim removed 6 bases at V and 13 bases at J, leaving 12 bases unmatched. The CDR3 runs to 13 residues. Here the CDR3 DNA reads TGTGCCAGCAGACTTCTGACAGGGCTTGAGCAGTACTTC. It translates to CASRLLTGLEQYF.

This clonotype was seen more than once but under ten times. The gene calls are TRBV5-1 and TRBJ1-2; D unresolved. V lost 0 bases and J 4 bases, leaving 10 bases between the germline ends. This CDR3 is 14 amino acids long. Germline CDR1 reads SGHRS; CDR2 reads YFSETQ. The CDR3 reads CASSLAEGIYGYTF. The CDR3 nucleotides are TGCGCCAGCAGCTTGGCTGAGGGAATCTATGGCTACACCTTC.

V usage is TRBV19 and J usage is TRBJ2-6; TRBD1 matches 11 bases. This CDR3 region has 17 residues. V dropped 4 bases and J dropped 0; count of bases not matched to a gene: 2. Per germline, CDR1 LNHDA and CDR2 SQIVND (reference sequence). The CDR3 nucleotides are TGTGCCAGTAGTACGGGACAGGGGGGCTCTGGGGCCAACGTCCTGACTTTC. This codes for CASSTGQGGSGANVLTF.

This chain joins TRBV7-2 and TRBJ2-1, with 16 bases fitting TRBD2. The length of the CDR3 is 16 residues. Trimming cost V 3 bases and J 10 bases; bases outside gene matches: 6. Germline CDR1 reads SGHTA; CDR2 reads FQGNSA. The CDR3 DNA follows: TGTGCCAGCAGCTTTACCGGGACTAGCGGGGGGGGCGAGCAGTTCTTC. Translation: CASSFTGTSGGGEQFF.